This T cell receptor beta chain was identified during a study of regulatory T cells in long-lasting Graves disease. Points from the study as a whole: There was favoring of TRBV28, TRBJ1-2 and TRBJ2-5 in persistent disease.

Time point noted: newly diagnosed GD, antithyroid drugs for less than 3 months. Scientists built the TCR library using RNA that was extracted from PBMCs. Per germline, CDR1 SGHDN and CDR2 FVKESK. V lost 3 bases and J 0 bases, leaving 8 bases between the germline ends. This CDR3 contains 14 residues. This clonotype was seen a few times. The antigen is not known. CDR3 regions were amplified by Arm-PCR using iRepertoire HTBI primers to build TCR beta libraries. TCRdb re-derived calls from the multiplex PCR reads in MiXCR, one entry per CDR3 protein. The table records around 450,000 distinct CDR3 sequences, about 16% of them present only once. Another study also made use of these data, one on T cells in Graves' hyperthyroidism and ophthalmopathy. That investigation notes: Uncontrolled infection, other autoimmune disease, pregnancy or lactation led to exclusion. TCR CDR3 regions were first amplified by RT-PCR with HTBI primers.

Sequencing used peripheral blood mononuclear cells (PBMCs), obtained at new diagnosis, from a patient treated with antithyroid drugs. The chain couples TRBV14 to TRBJ1-1; no definite D call. This receptor was taken from a woman aged 25 to 39 with Graves disease. The CDR3 here is CASSQILVNTEAFF. The CDR3 nucleotides read TGTGCCAGCAGCCAGATATTGGTGAACACTGAAGCTTTCTTT.